What follows is one T cell receptor (beta chain) and its context. Antigen specificity is unknown. This sample was included in a study of cytomegalovirus exposure and HLA in healthy donors. Notes on the study in general: The productive fraction for most TCR beta V segments was about 87% or about 30% in an earlier analysis. According to a later analysis, donors in an Asian-associated ancestry cluster reportedly had fewer N-insertions than the roughly 630-donor mean. Researchers reported from a later analysis that most CMV-associated TCR beta chains appeared HLA-restricted. Researchers reported in a later analysis that a missense DCLRE1C variant was tied to TCR beta V- and J-gene trimming.

With 60 Vbeta and 13 Jbeta primers, the PCR was carried out. TCRdb's copy holds only in-frame clones and misses some; the assay was immunoSEQ multiplex PCR. The repertoire has approximately 190,000 clones, approximately 87% of them found once; the top ten carry over 1%. The TCR sequence derives from a man aged 30-40 years in good health and CMV-seronegative. Sequencing was carried out using PBMCs.

CDR3 sequence: CASSSGQGNTEAFF. CDR3 in DNA: TGTGCCAGCAGTTCCGGACAGGGGAACACTGAAGCTTTCTTT. V usage is TRBV28 and J usage is TRBJ1-1; 8 bases align to TRBD1. Trimming cost V 4 bases and J 1 base; bases outside gene matches: 2. This CDR3 spans 14 amino acids. Germline V gene lookup returns CDR1 MDHEN and CDR2 SYDVKM.